Listed below are T cell receptor beta chains from one sample, sequenced in a study of shared clonotypes between healthy human individuals. Only in-frame clones appear in the TCRdb table, and some are missing; sequencing was by immunoSEQ multiplex PCR. The data show more than 2,000,000 clones, with roughly nine tenths seen just once and over 0.12% held by the top ten. The sample was naive CD4+ T cells sorted from blood. The source is a man between 18 and 35 years old in good health. Both conserved end residues are part of each CDR3. Fields, in order: J gene, D gene, clone size, V gene, CDR3 DNA, CDR3 protein. D genes are given only for firm matches. Clone sizes are given selectively: once, few, many, or a class where the clone is expanded.

TRBJ2-7,NA,NA,TRBV6-1,TGTGCCAGCTTGGGACGGATCTACGAGCAGTACTTC,CASLGRIYEQYF
TRBJ1-3,NA,NA,TRBV4-1,TGCGCCAGCAGCACCCGACAGTTACACACCATATATTTT,CASSTRQLHTIYF
TRBJ2-6,NA,NA,TRBV19,TGTGCCAGCGTACCGGGACACCTCTTCTCTGGGGCCAACGTCCTGACTTTC,CASVPGHLFSGANVLTF
TRBJ1-2,NA,once,TRBV6-5,TGTGCCAGCAGTTACGCCCAGAACTATGGCTACACCTTC,CASSYAQNYGYTF
TRBJ1-6,NA,NA,TRBV19,TGTGCCAGTATGGGATCGGGACGGATAAATTCACCCCTCCACTTT,CASMGSGRINSPLHF
TRBJ1-2,NA,NA,TRBV14,TGTGCCAGCAGCCAAGATCAGAGGCAGAATTATGGCTACACCTTC,CASSQDQRQNYGYTF
TRBJ2-7,NA,NA,TRBV11-2,TGTGCCAGCAGTCCGCGATCGGGTGCCTACGAGCAGTACTTC,CASSPRSGAYEQYF
TRBJ2-6,TRBD2,NA,TRBV27,TGTGCCAGCAGCCCTAGCGGGCTGGGAGGCGGGGCCAACGTCCTGACTTTC,CASSPSGLGGGANVLTF
TRBJ2-1,NA,NA,TRBV2,TGTGCCAGCAGGGAAGGGGTAGCCTACAATGAGCAGTTCTTC,CASREGVAYNEQFF
TRBJ2-3,NA,NA,TRBV6-1,TGTGCCAGCAGTGAAGAAGGGCAGAGCACAGATACGCAGTATTTT,CASSEEGQSTDTQYF
TRBJ2-2,NA,NA,TRBV7-2,TGTGCCAGCAGCTTGAGGACGGGGGACCACGGGGAGCTGTTTTTT,CASSLRTGDHGELFF
TRBJ2-7,NA,NA,TRBV15,TGTGCCACCAGCAGAGACGGCTACGAGCAGTACTTC,CATSRDGYEQYF
TRBJ1-4,TRBD1,NA,TRBV11-2,TGTGCCAGCAGCCTCCACAGGGGGCTAAGAGAAAAACTGTTTTTT,CASSLHRGLREKLFF
TRBJ2-2,NA,NA,TRBV11-2,TGTGCCAGCAGCTTAGCGGGAGTTGGCACCGGGGAGCTGTTTTTT,CASSLAGVGTGELFF
TRBJ2-6,TRBD1,NA,TRBV7-9,TGTGCCAGCAGCTTAGCTCGGACAGGGGGTTTCTCTGGGGCCAACGTCCTGACTTTC,CASSLARTGGFSGANVLTF
TRBJ1-2,NA,NA,TRBV29-1,TGCAGCGTTACTGACAGTAACTATGGCTACACCTTC,CSVTDSNYGYTF
TRBJ2-2,NA,once,TRBV6-1,TGTGCCACCAGCCTTTGGGGCACCGGGGAGCTGTTTTTT,CATSLWGTGELFF
TRBJ1-1,NA,NA,TRBV12-2,TGTGCAAGTCGCCACGGGCAGGGGAAATTCGCTGAAGCTTTCTTT,CASRHGQGKFAEAFF
TRBJ1-6,NA,NA,TRBV18,TGTGCCAGCTCACAGGAGGGCCCACCCCTCCACTTT,CASSQEGPPLHF
TRBJ2-1,NA,NA,TRBV7-3,TGTGCCAGCAGCTTAAAGGGGAGCTCCTACAATGAGCAGTTCTTC,CASSLKGSSYNEQFF
TRBJ2-2,NA,NA,TRBV9,TGTGCCAGCAGCGAGGGGTCTCGGAGGACCGGGGAGCTGTTTTTT,CASSEGSRRTGELFF
TRBJ2-3,TRBD2,NA,TRBV18,TGTGCCAGCTCACCAACACGAGGACTAGTACCAGATACGCAGTATTTT,CASSPTRGLVPDTQYF
TRBJ2-5,NA,NA,TRBV5-1,TGCGCCAGCAGCTTGAGTGGGGCGCGTATGGAGACCCAGTACTTC,CASSLSGARMETQYF
TRBJ2-5,NA,NA,TRBV27,TGTGCCAGCAGTTCAGGGTCCAGGGCGGGGACCCAGTACTTC,CASSSGSRAGTQYF
TRBJ1-5,NA,NA,TRBV28,TGTGCCAGCAGTTTGATAGACCAGCCCCAGCATTTT,CASSLIDQPQHF
TRBJ2-1,TRBD2,NA,TRBV14,TGTGCCAGCAGCCAAGGGGCTAGCGGGAAGGTTCGGTACAATGAGCAGTTCTTC,CASSQGASGKVRYNEQFF
TRBJ2-1,NA,NA,TRBV19,TGTGCCAGCGATACGATAACAGGCAATGAGCAGTTCTTC,CASDTITGNEQFF
TRBJ2-2,TRBD1,NA,TRBV28,TGTGCCAGCAGTTTATACCGGGACAGGATTACCGGGGAGCTGTTTTTT,CASSLYRDRITGELFF
TRBJ2-4,NA,NA,TRBV7-9,TGTGCCAGCAGCTCGCGCGGGGGCCCCAAAAACATTCAGTACTTC,CASSSRGGPKNIQYF
TRBJ2-6,NA,NA,TRBV5-4,TGTGCCAGCCTCTCCTTTCAGGTTGCTGGGGCCAACGTCCTGACTTTC,CASLSFQVAGANVLTF